A selection of T cell receptor beta chains follows, all from one sample in a study of response to subunit inactivated influenza vaccine. TCRdb used MiXCR to reprocess the RT-PCR reads, holding one entry per CDR3 protein. This table holds just over 300,000 distinct CDR3 sequences, about a fifth found once. The sequenced sample was PBMCs from blood, obtained approximately 20 months after vaccination. These receptors originate from a man aged 50-75 years who received an inactivated influenza vaccine. The CDR3 runs from the conserved cysteine through the conserved F or W. The order of the fields is J gene, clone size, V gene, D gene, CDR3 protein, CDR3 DNA. D genes are given only for firm matches. A clone size is listed for some rows: how often the clone was seen (once, few, many), or a class if it is expanded.

J gene: TRBJ1-2
clone size: many
V gene: TRBV28
D gene: NA
CDR3 protein: CASSLLWDPEGVNYGYTF
CDR3 DNA: TGTGCCAGCAGTTTATTGTGGGACCCGGAAGGAGTTAACTATGGCTACACCTTC

J gene: TRBJ2-7
clone size: few
V gene: TRBV6-2/TRBV6-3
D gene: NA
CDR3 protein: CASSTLGGRVYEQYF
CDR3 DNA: TGTGCCAGCAGTACCCTGGGGGGTCGTGTCTACGAGCAGTACTTC

J gene: TRBJ1-1
clone size: NA
V gene: TRBV2
D gene: NA
CDR3 protein: CASRWSGDRAEAFF
CDR3 DNA: TGTGCCAGCAGGTGGTCGGGGGATAGGGCTGAAGCTTTCTTT

J gene: TRBJ1-4
clone size: many
V gene: TRBV12-3/TRBV12-4
D gene: TRBD1
CDR3 protein: CASTTGQGEKLFF
CDR3 DNA: TGTGCCAGTACGACAGGGCAGGGTGAAAAACTGTTTTTT

J gene: TRBJ2-3
clone size: NA
V gene: TRBV12-3/TRBV12-4
D gene: NA
CDR3 protein: CASRSQSPGHLRDTQYF
CDR3 DNA: TGTGCCAGCAGATCCCAATCCCCGGGACACCTCAGAGATACGCAGTATTTT

J gene: TRBJ1-2
clone size: many
V gene: TRBV2
D gene: NA
CDR3 protein: CASRNRVNYGYTF
CDR3 DNA: TGTGCCAGCAGAAACAGGGTTAACTATGGCTACACCTTC

J gene: TRBJ1-2
clone size: few
V gene: TRBV28
D gene: TRBD1
CDR3 protein: CASSSPGQGWPYGYTF
CDR3 DNA: TGTGCCAGCAGTTCCCCCGGACAGGGGTGGCCCTATGGCTACACCTTC

J gene: TRBJ1-6
clone size: NA
V gene: TRBV7-6
D gene: NA
CDR3 protein: CASSLGRFPNSPLHF
CDR3 DNA: TGTGCCAGCAGCTTAGGAAGGTTCCCAAATTCACCCCTCCACTTT

J gene: TRBJ1-4
clone size: many
V gene: TRBV7-2
D gene: NA
CDR3 protein: CASSPVGGANEKLFF
CDR3 DNA: TGTGCCAGCAGCCCAGTGGGGGGTGCTAATGAAAAACTGTTTTTT

J gene: TRBJ1-1
clone size: few
V gene: TRBV7-2
D gene: NA
CDR3 protein: CASRPAGGLATEAFF
CDR3 DNA: TGTGCCAGCAGACCGGCCGGTGGGTTGGCCACTGAAGCTTTCTTT

J gene: TRBJ2-5
clone size: NA
V gene: TRBV6-1
D gene: NA
CDR3 protein: CASRLGRNQETQYF
CDR3 DNA: TGTGCCAGCAGGCTTGGACGGAACCAAGAGACCCAGTACTTC

J gene: TRBJ1-1
clone size: NA
V gene: TRBV7-2
D gene: TRBD1
CDR3 protein: CASRGQGTLGTEAFF
CDR3 DNA: TGTGCCAGCAGAGGACAGGGGACCTTGGGCACTGAAGCTTTCTTT

J gene: TRBJ2-5
clone size: NA
V gene: TRBV10-3
D gene: NA
CDR3 protein: CATAGTGETQYF
CDR3 DNA: TGTGCCACAGCCGGGACTGGAGAGACCCAGTACTTC

J gene: TRBJ1-4
clone size: NA
V gene: TRBV12-3/TRBV12-4
D gene: NA
CDR3 protein: CASSLPGRFTSFEKLFF
CDR3 DNA: TGTGCCAGCAGTTTACCCGGCAGGTTCACTAGTTTTGAAAAACTGTTTTTT

J gene: TRBJ1-3
clone size: NA
V gene: TRBV27
D gene: NA
CDR3 protein: CASSLSRRGNTIYF
CDR3 DNA: TGTGCCAGCAGTTTATCCCGGCGCGGAAACACCATATATTTT

J gene: TRBJ1-6
clone size: NA
V gene: TRBV7-2
D gene: NA
CDR3 protein: CASSLKGGNSPLHF
CDR3 DNA: TGTGCCAGCAGCTTAAAGGGAGGGAATTCACCCCTCCACTTT

J gene: TRBJ1-1
clone size: NA
V gene: TRBV10-3
D gene: NA
CDR3 protein: CAISGGRGRCLGEAFF
CDR3 DNA: TGTGCCATCAGTGGTGGCAGGGGACGGTGTCTTGGTGAAGCTTTCTTT

J gene: TRBJ2-7
clone size: NA
V gene: TRBV7-9
D gene: NA
CDR3 protein: CASSLPTRQYYEQYF
CDR3 DNA: TGTGCCAGCAGCTTACCCACCCGACAGTACTACGAGCAGTACTTC

J gene: TRBJ2-5
clone size: NA
V gene: TRBV5-4
D gene: TRBD1
CDR3 protein: CASSLYGTAKETQYF
CDR3 DNA: TGTGCCAGCAGCTTATACGGGACAGCAAAAGAGACCCAGTACTTC

J gene: TRBJ2-7
clone size: few
V gene: TRBV6-1
D gene: TRBD1
CDR3 protein: CASNLGQGGSEQYF
CDR3 DNA: TGTGCCAGCAATCTAGGACAGGGGGGTAGCGAGCAGTACTTC

J gene: TRBJ2-2
clone size: few
V gene: TRBV28
D gene: TRBD2
CDR3 protein: CASSLFALAGVRELFF
CDR3 DNA: TGTGCCAGCAGTTTATTTGCCCTAGCGGGAGTTCGGGAGCTGTTTTTT

J gene: TRBJ2-2
clone size: NA
V gene: TRBV3-1
D gene: NA
CDR3 protein: CASSLDHPGELFF
CDR3 DNA: TGTGCCAGTAGCCTCGATCATCCCGGGGAGCTGTTTTTT

J gene: TRBJ2-3
clone size: few
V gene: TRBV20-1
D gene: NA
CDR3 protein: CSARATIPIDGGSTDTQYF
CDR3 DNA: TGCAGTGCTAGAGCCACAATCCCCATCGATGGGGGTAGCACAGATACGCAGTATTTT

J gene: TRBJ1-5
clone size: NA
V gene: TRBV7-9
D gene: NA
CDR3 protein: CASSLGDGGNQPQHF
CDR3 DNA: TGTGCCAGCAGCTTAGGCGACGGGGGCAATCAGCCCCAGCATTTT

J gene: TRBJ1-3
clone size: NA
V gene: TRBV11-3
D gene: TRBD1
CDR3 protein: CASTRRRVGTGSGNTIYF
CDR3 DNA: TGTGCCAGCACCCGACGAAGGGTCGGGACAGGGTCTGGAAACACCATATATTTT

J gene: TRBJ1-5
clone size: few
V gene: TRBV10-3
D gene: NA
CDR3 protein: CAISESGQFSNQPQHF
CDR3 DNA: TGTGCCATCAGTGAGAGTGGACAGTTTAGCAATCAGCCCCAGCATTTT

J gene: TRBJ1-5
clone size: NA
V gene: TRBV7-2
D gene: TRBD1
CDR3 protein: CASSFGQGNQPQHF
CDR3 DNA: TGTGCCAGCAGCTTCGGACAGGGGAATCAGCCCCAGCATTTT

J gene: TRBJ1-1
clone size: many
V gene: TRBV6-9
D gene: NA
CDR3 protein: CASRDDVSAEAFF
CDR3 DNA: TGTGCCAGCAGAGATGATGTGTCGGCTGAAGCTTTCTTT

J gene: TRBJ1-4
clone size: NA
V gene: TRBV29-1
D gene: TRBD1
CDR3 protein: CSVVGTGATNEKLFF
CDR3 DNA: TGCAGCGTTGTGGGTACAGGGGCTACTAATGAAAAACTGTTTTTT

J gene: TRBJ1-5
clone size: few
V gene: TRBV6-1
D gene: NA
CDR3 protein: CASSEGRVSNQPQHF
CDR3 DNA: TGTGCCAGCAGTGAAGGTCGGGTTAGCAATCAGCCCCAGCATTTT

J gene: TRBJ1-6
clone size: few
V gene: TRBV29-1
D gene: NA
CDR3 protein: CSVRGQGENSPLHF
CDR3 DNA: TGCAGCGTCCGGGGCCAAGGGGAGAATTCACCCCTCCACTTT

J gene: TRBJ2-1
clone size: NA
V gene: TRBV20-1
D gene: NA
CDR3 protein: CSARVGYNEQFF
CDR3 DNA: TGCAGTGCTAGGGTGGGGTACAATGAGCAGTTCTTC

J gene: TRBJ2-1
clone size: NA
V gene: TRBV6-4
D gene: TRBD1
CDR3 protein: CASSGNRGASYNEQFF
CDR3 DNA: TGTGCCAGCAGTGGGAACAGGGGGGCCTCCTACAATGAGCAGTTCTTC

J gene: TRBJ2-7
clone size: once
V gene: TRBV6-1
D gene: NA
CDR3 protein: CASSRGYGYEQYF
CDR3 DNA: TGTGCCAGCAGCCGAGGGTACGGCTACGAGCAGTACTTC

J gene: TRBJ1-2
clone size: few
V gene: TRBV27
D gene: TRBD1
CDR3 protein: CASSKTGGRGYFGYTF
CDR3 DNA: TGTGCCAGCAGCAAGACAGGGGGACGAGGTTATTTCGGCTACACCTTC

J gene: TRBJ2-5
clone size: NA
V gene: TRBV10-3
D gene: TRBD1
CDR3 protein: CAISESTGFLQETQYF
CDR3 DNA: TGTGCCATCAGTGAGTCGACAGGGTTCTTACAAGAGACCCAGTACTTC

J gene: TRBJ2-5
clone size: NA
V gene: TRBV10-3
D gene: TRBD1
CDR3 protein: CAISGGQKETQYF
CDR3 DNA: TGTGCCATCAGTGGGGGACAGAAAGAGACCCAGTACTTC

J gene: TRBJ1-1
clone size: many
V gene: TRBV29-1
D gene: NA
CDR3 protein: CSVVYGAGTEAFF
CDR3 DNA: TGCAGCGTTGTTTACGGAGCGGGAACTGAAGCTTTCTTT

J gene: TRBJ1-2
clone size: NA
V gene: TRBV3-1
D gene: NA
CDR3 protein: CASSQVNTHYGYTF
CDR3 DNA: TGTGCCAGCAGCCAAGTCAACACTCACTATGGCTACACCTTC

J gene: TRBJ2-2
clone size: NA
V gene: TRBV30
D gene: NA
CDR3 protein: CAWSRPGGIGELFF
CDR3 DNA: TGTGCCTGGAGTAGGCCGGGGGGCATCGGGGAGCTGTTTTTT

J gene: TRBJ1-1
clone size: NA
V gene: TRBV27
D gene: NA
CDR3 protein: CASSPPTHSATEAFF
CDR3 DNA: TGTGCCAGCAGTCCACCGACCCATTCAGCCACTGAAGCTTTCTTT

J gene: TRBJ1-4
clone size: NA
V gene: TRBV5-1
D gene: NA
CDR3 protein: CASRGSANEKLFF
CDR3 DNA: TGCGCCAGCAGGGGGTCTGCTAATGAAAAACTGTTTTTT

J gene: TRBJ2-1
clone size: few
V gene: TRBV18
D gene: TRBD2
CDR3 protein: CASSLSSGRLNEQFF
CDR3 DNA: TGTGCCAGCTCACTTAGTAGCGGGAGATTAAATGAGCAGTTCTTC

J gene: TRBJ1-2
clone size: many
V gene: TRBV5-6
D gene: NA
CDR3 protein: CASSLVAADAYGYTF
CDR3 DNA: TGTGCCAGCAGCTTGGTGGCCGCCGACGCCTATGGCTACACCTTC

J gene: TRBJ1-2
clone size: NA
V gene: TRBV4-1
D gene: NA
CDR3 protein: CASSQDRGYTF
CDR3 DNA: TGCGCCAGCAGCCAAGATCGTGGCTACACCTTC